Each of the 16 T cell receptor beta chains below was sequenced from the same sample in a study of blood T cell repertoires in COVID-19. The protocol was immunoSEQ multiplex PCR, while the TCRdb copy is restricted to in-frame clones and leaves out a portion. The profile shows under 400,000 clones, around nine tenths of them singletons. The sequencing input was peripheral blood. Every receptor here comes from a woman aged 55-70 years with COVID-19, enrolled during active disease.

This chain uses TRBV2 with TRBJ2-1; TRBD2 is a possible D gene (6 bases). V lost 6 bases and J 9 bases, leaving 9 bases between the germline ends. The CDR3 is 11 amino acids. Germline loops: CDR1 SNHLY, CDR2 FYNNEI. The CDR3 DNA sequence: TGTGCCAGCAGCAGGGAGGTTGAGCAGTTCTTC. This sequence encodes CASSREVEQFF.

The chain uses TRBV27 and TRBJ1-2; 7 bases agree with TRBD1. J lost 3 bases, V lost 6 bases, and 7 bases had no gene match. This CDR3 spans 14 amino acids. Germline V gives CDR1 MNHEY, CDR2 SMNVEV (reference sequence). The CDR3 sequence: CASRKQGWDYGYTF. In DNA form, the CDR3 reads TGTGCCAGCAGGAAACAGGGGTGGGACTATGGCTACACCTTC.

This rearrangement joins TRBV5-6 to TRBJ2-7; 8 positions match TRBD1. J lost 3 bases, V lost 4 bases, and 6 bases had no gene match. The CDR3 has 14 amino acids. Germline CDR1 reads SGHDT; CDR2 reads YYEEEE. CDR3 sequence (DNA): TGTGCCAGCAGCCCCGGACAGGGAAGCTACGAGCAGTACTTC. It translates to CASSPGQGSYEQYF.

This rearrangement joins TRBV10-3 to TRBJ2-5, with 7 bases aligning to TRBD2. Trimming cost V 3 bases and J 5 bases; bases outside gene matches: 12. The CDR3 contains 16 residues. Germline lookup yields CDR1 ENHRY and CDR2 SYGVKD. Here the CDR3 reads CAISDTGGGMLETQYF. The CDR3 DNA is TGTGCCATCAGTGACACCGGCGGGGGTATGTTGGAGACCCAGTACTTC.

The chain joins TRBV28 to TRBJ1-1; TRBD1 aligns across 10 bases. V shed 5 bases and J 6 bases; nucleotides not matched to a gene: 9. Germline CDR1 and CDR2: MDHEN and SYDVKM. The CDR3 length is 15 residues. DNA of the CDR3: TGTGCCAGCAGTCCCCCCCGACAGGGGGCGTCTGAAGCTTTCTTT. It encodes CASSPPRQGASEAFF.

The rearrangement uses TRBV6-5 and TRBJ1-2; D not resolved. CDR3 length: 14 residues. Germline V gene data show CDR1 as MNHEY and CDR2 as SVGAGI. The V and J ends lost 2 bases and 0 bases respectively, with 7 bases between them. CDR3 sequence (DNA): TGTGCCAGCAGTTACAATCGGGCTAACTATGGCTACACCTTC. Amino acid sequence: CASSYNRANYGYTF.

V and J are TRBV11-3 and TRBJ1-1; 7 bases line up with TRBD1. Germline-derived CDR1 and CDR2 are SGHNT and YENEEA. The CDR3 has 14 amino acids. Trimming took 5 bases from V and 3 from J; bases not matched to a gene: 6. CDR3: CASSLTGLDTEAFF. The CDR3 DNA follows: TGTGCCAGCAGCCTGACAGGGTTGGACACTGAAGCTTTCTTT. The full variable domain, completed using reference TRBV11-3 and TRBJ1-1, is EAGVVQSPRYKIIEKKQPVAFWCNPISGHNTLYWYLQNLGQGPELLIRYENEEAVDDSQLPKDRFSAERLKGVDSTLKIQPAELGDSAVYLCASSLTGLDTEAFFGQGTRLTVV.

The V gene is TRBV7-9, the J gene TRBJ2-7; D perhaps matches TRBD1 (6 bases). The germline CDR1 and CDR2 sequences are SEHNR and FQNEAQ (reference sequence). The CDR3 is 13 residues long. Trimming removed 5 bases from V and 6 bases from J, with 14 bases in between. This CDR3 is CASSHSGAGEQYF. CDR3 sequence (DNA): TGTGCCAGCAGCCACTCAGGGGCCGGCGAGCAGTACTTC.

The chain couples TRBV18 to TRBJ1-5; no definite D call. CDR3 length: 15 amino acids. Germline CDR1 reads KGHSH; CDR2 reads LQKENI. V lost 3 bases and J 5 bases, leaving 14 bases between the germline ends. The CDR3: CASSPIRGDDQPQHF. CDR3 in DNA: TGTGCCAGCTCACCGATACGCGGTGATGATCAGCCCCAGCATTTT. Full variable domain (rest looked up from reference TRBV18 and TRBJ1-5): NAGVMQNPRHLVRRRGQEARLRCSPMKGHSHVYWYRQLPEEGLKFMVYLQKENIIDESGMPKERFSAEFPKEGPSILRIQQVVRGDSAAYFCASSPIRGDDQPQHFGDGTRLSIL.

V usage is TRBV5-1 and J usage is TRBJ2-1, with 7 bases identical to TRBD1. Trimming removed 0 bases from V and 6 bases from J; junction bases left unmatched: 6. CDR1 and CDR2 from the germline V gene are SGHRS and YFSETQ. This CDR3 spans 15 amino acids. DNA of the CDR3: TGCGCCAGCAGCTTGGCAGGACAGGAGGCCAATGAGCAGTTCTTC. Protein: CASSLAGQEANEQFF.

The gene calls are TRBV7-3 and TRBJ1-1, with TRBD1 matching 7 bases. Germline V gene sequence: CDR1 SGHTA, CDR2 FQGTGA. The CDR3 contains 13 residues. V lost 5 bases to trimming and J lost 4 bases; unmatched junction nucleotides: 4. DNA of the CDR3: TGTGCCAGCAGCGGCGACAGGGCCACTGAAGCTTTCTTT. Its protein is CASSGDRATEAFF.

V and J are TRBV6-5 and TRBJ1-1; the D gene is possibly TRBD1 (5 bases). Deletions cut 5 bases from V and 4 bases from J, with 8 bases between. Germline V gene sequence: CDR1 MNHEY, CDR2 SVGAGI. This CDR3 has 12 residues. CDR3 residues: CASSRGLTEAFF. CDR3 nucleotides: TGTGCCAGCAGTAGGGGCCTCACTGAAGCTTTCTTT.

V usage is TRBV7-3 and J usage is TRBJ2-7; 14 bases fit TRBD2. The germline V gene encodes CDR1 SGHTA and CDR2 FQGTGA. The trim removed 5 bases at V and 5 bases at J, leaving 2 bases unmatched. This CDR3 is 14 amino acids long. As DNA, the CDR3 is TGTGCCAGCAGCCCGGGACTAGCGGGGGACGAGCAGTACTTC. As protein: CASSPGLAGDEQYF.

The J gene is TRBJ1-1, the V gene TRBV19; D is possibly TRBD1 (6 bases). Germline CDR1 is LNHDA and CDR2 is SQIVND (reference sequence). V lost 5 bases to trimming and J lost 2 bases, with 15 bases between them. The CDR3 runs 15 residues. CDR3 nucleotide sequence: TGTGCCAGTAGTGTGACAGGAGCCTTTAACACTGAAGCTTTCTTT. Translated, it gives CASSVTGAFNTEAFF.

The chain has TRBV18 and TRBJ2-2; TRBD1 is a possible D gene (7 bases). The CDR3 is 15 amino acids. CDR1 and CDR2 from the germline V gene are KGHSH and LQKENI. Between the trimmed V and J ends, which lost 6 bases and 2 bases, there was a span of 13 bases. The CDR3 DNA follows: TGTGCCAGCTCTCCGGGGGACAGAAACACCGGGGAGCTGTTTTTT. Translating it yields CASSPGDRNTGELFF.

The CDR3 coding sequence is TGCGCCAGCAGCCAAGAGCCAGCGGGGGGAGCAGATACGCAGTATTTT. Amino acid sequence: CASSQEPAGGADTQYF. The chain has TRBV4-1 and TRBJ2-3; TRBD2 agrees at 9 bases. This CDR3 has 16 amino acids. Germline V gene data show CDR1 as MGHRA and CDR2 as YSYEKL. The trim removed 0 bases at V and 4 bases at J, leaving 5 bases unmatched.